The 31 T cell receptor beta chains below come from one sample, sequenced in a study of blood T cell repertoires in COVID-19. Libraries were prepared by immunoSEQ multiplex PCR; TCRdb keeps only in-frame clonotypes and omits some of them. The sample lists approximately 190,000 clones, approximately 90% occurring once. Sequencing input: peripheral blood. The receptors stem from a man aged 50-59 years with acute or convalescent COVID-19.

The V and J genes are TRBV7-9 and TRBJ1-1; no clear D. CDR3 size: 15 residues. The germline V gene has CDR1 SEHNR and CDR2 FQNEAQ (reference sequence). V was clipped by 1 base and J by 2 bases, with 11 bases between them. Written as DNA, the CDR3 is TGTGCCAGCAGCTTAGGGGTTTGGGCTAACACTGAAGCTTTCTTT. This codes for CASSLGVWANTEAFF.

The V call is TRBV27, the J call TRBJ2-7; a weak D match, TRBD2 (5 bases). Germline CDR1 reads MNHEY; CDR2 reads SMNVEV (reference sequence). V shed 3 bases and J shed 6 bases, with 9 bases lying between them. The CDR3 contains 12 residues. The CDR3: CASSFSGFEQYF. The CDR3 region has the DNA TGTGCCAGCAGTTTCTCGGGATTCGAGCAGTACTTC.

The rearrangement uses TRBV29-1 and TRBJ1-1; no definite D call. This CDR3 has 14 amino acids. Trimming took off 6 bases at V and 11 bases at J, with 25 bases between the two ends. CDR1 is SQVTM and CDR2 is ANQGSEA in the germline V gene. CDR3 sequence reads: CSVTLSVRYSGAFF. The CDR3 nucleotides are TGCAGCGTGACTCTGAGCGTACGTTATTCGGGGGCTTTCTTT.

CDR3 DNA sequence: TGTGCCAGCAGCCAGGCAGGGGCTGGCAATCAGCCCCAGCATTTT. As protein: CASSQAGAGNQPQHF. The chain couples TRBV3-1 (or the pseudogene TRBV3-2) to TRBJ1-5; TRBD1 is a possible D gene (6 bases). The CDR3 consists of 15 residues. The germline gives CDR1 LGHDT, CDR2 YNNKEL (reference sequence). V was pared by 3 bases and J by 2 bases, with 11 bases between.

This sequence joins TRBV6-5 and TRBJ1-2; TRBD1 is a possible D gene (5 bases). From germline, CDR1 is MNHEY and CDR2 SVGAGI. V was pared by 7 bases and J by 7 bases, with 16 bases between. This CDR3 has 13 residues. The CDR3 DNA is TGTGCCAGCACCCCTCGTCGGGGGTCTGGCTACACCTTC. Its translation is CASTPRRGSGYTF.

The CDR3 region is CASSAREGSTGELFF. The CDR3 coding sequence is TGTGCCAGCTCGGCTAGAGAGGGTTCCACCGGGGAGCTGTTTTTT. This chain connects TRBV18 to TRBJ2-2, with D maybe TRBD2 (5 bases). This CDR3 is built from 15 residues. Germline V CDR1 and CDR2: KGHSH, LQKENI. Trimming removed 6 bases at V and 4 bases at J, with 15 bases between. The whole variable domain, filled in from reference TRBV18 and TRBJ2-2, reads NAGVMQNPRHLVRRRGQEARLRCSPMKGHSHVYWYRQLPEEGLKFMVYLQKENIIDESGMPKERFSAEFPKEGPSILRIQQVVRGDSAAYFCASSAREGSTGELFFGEGSRLTVL.

The rearrangement joins TRBV5-6 to TRBJ1-2, with D unresolved. CDR3 length equals 14 residues. The V gene lost 1 base and the J gene lost 5 bases, with 12 bases spanning the gap. CDR1 SGHDT and CDR2 YYEEEE come from the germline V gene. The CDR3 coding sequence is TGTGCCAGCAGCTTGTCAGGCATCGGATATGGCTACACCTTC. Translation: CASSLSGIGYGYTF.

The chain has TRBV19 and TRBJ1-2; 7 bases are shared with TRBD1. The CDR3 contains 13 residues. Per germline, CDR1 LNHDA and CDR2 SQIVND (reference sequence). The junction had 2 bases not matched to a gene; V was cut back by 3 bases and J by 4 bases. The CDR3 spells CASSIGTAYGYTF. The CDR3 nucleotides read TGTGCCAGTAGTATCGGGACAGCCTATGGCTACACCTTC.

V and J are TRBV28 and TRBJ2-7, with D perhaps TRBD2 (5 bases). CDR3 length: 14 residues. Trimming cost V 6 bases and J 3 bases, with 15 bases left between them. CDR1 is MDHEN, CDR2 SYDVKM, per germline. The CDR3 here is CASSLLGPIYEQYF. The CDR3 nucleotides are TGTGCCAGCAGCTTACTAGGCCCCATCTACGAGCAGTACTTC.

This chain links TRBV7-2 with TRBJ2-7; 7 nucleotides agree with TRBD2. This CDR3 contains 16 residues. The junction had 11 bases not matched to a gene; V was cut back by 5 bases and J by 1 base. Germline CDR1 is SGHTA and CDR2 is FQGNSA. In nucleotides, the CDR3 is TGTGCCAGCAGCGGTTGGGAACTAGCGCCGTCCTACGAGCAGTACTTC. It translates to CASSGWELAPSYEQYF.

The chain joins TRBV5-1 to TRBJ1-4; D remains unclear. CDR1 and CDR2 (germline): SGHRS, YFSETQ. This CDR3 has 15 residues. Deletions cut 0 bases from V and 7 bases from J, with 13 bases between. The CDR3 bases are TGCGCCAGCAGCTTGGATTTGGCAGTTGCTGAAAAACTGTTTTTT. Protein product: CASSLDLAVAEKLFF.

The chain uses TRBV6-5 and TRBJ2-5; D may be TRBD1 (7 bases). V dropped 8 bases and J dropped 9 bases, with 19 bases sitting between them. The CDR3 extends over 13 amino acids. Germline loops: CDR1 MNHEY, CDR2 SVGAGI. CDR3 nucleotide sequence: TGTGCCAGCGCGGGACAGATCCTCGGGGCCCAGTACTTC. Protein product: CASAGQILGAQYF.

The CDR3 protein is CASSTGALSGNTIYF. CDR3 nucleotides: TGTGCCAGCAGTACAGGGGCGCTCTCTGGAAACACCATATATTTT. V is TRBV3-1 (or the pseudogene TRBV3-2) and J is TRBJ1-3; 7 bases match TRBD1. This CDR3 contains 15 residues. With 6 bases clipped from V and 0 bases from J, the junction kept 5 bases outside the gene matches. Germline lookup yields CDR1 LGHDT and CDR2 YNNKEL (reference sequence).

This clone was picked up one time. V and J are TRBV18 and TRBJ1-4; D is unclear. Germline V gene lookup returns CDR1 KGHSH and CDR2 LQKENI. The CDR3 is made up of 14 amino acids. Between the trimmed V and J ends, which lost 5 bases and 4 bases, there was a span of 11 bases. The DNA for the CDR3 is TGTGCCAGCTCAGCGGGAGTGAATAATGAAAAACTGTTTTTT. This sequence encodes CASSAGVNNEKLFF.

This chain connects TRBV18 to TRBJ1-6; 8 positions agree with TRBD1. The CDR3 has 15 amino acids. The V and J ends lost 3 bases and 6 bases, in that order; junction bases with no gene match: 4. Germline values: CDR1 KGHSH, CDR2 LQKENI. DNA for the CDR3: TGTGCCAGCTCACCCCAGGGGGCGGTTAATTCACCCCTCCACTTT. It is translated as CASSPQGAVNSPLHF.

This clone has just one count. The J gene is TRBJ2-5, the V gene TRBV19; D is perhaps TRBD1 (6 bases). Germline values: CDR1 LNHDA, CDR2 SQIVND (reference sequence). The germline V and J ends were trimmed by 3 bases and 7 bases, with 15 bases remaining between them. This CDR3 has 14 residues. The CDR3 DNA reads as TGTGCCAGTAGTATCTCGACAGGACTGGGGACCCAGTACTTC. It codes for CASSISTGLGTQYF.

V gene TRBV5-5 combines with J gene TRBJ1-6; a weak D match, TRBD1 (5 bases). CDR3 size: 14 residues. Germline values: CDR1 SGHKS, CDR2 YYEKEE (reference sequence). Trimming took 4 bases from V and 7 from J, leaving 12 bases between them. CDR3 in DNA: TGTGCCAGCAGCGGGGGACTTCACAATTCACCCCTCCACTTT. Residues: CASSGGLHNSPLHF.

The rearrangement uses TRBV18 and TRBJ2-1; the match to TRBD2 covers 10 bases. V lost 2 bases to trimming and J lost 7 bases; unmatched junction nucleotides: 5. Germline CDR1 KGHSH, CDR2 LQKENI. The CDR3 contains 15 residues. The CDR3 sequence: CASSPTLAGVNEQFF. The CDR3 nucleotides are TGTGCCAGCTCACCAACCCTAGCGGGAGTTAATGAGCAGTTCTTC.

This sequence joins TRBV27 and TRBJ1-5; TRBD1 is a possible D gene (5 bases). V lost 4 bases and J lost 6, with 13 bases in between. Germline loops: CDR1 MNHEY, CDR2 SMNVEV (reference sequence). The CDR3 runs 14 residues. The CDR3 sequence is CASSSQGLGQPQHF. The CDR3 DNA sequence: TGTGCCAGCAGTTCCCAGGGACTTGGTCAGCCCCAGCATTTT.

The J gene is TRBJ2-7, the V gene TRBV7-9, with D tentatively TRBD2 (5 bases). V lost 4 bases and J lost 2, with 9 bases in between. The CDR3 has 13 amino acids. In germline, CDR1 is SEHNR, CDR2 FQNEAQ (reference sequence). The CDR3 DNA follows: TGTGCCAGCAGCTCTCGGGAAGCCTACGAGCAGTACTTC. It translates to CASSSREAYEQYF.

The V and J genes are TRBV10-3 and TRBJ2-7; 11 positions agree with TRBD2. Trimming at V came to 6 bases and at J to 6 bases, leaving 7 bases not matched to a gene. Germline CDR1 and CDR2: ENHRY and SYGVKD. The CDR3 is 14 residues long. The CDR3 sequence is CAISSFSGRGEQYF. The CDR3 region has the DNA TGTGCCATCAGCAGCTTTAGCGGGAGGGGCGAGCAGTACTTC.

This sequence joins TRBV29-1 and TRBJ1-3; D possibly corresponds to TRBD1 (5 bases). This CDR3 contains 15 residues. The germline gives CDR1 SQVTM, CDR2 ANQGSEA. The V end was cut by 6 bases, the J end by 0 bases, with 15 bases between. The CDR3 DNA sequence: TGCAGCGTGGGGGGGAGCCTTTACTCTGGAAACACCATATATTTT. This gives the protein CSVGGSLYSGNTIYF.

This CDR3 is CASSQVDRGTGELFF. CDR3 DNA sequence: TGCGCCAGCAGCCAAGTAGACAGGGGGACCGGGGAGCTGTTTTTT. J is TRBJ2-2 and V is TRBV4-1, with 9 bases fitting TRBD1. Germline values: CDR1 MGHRA, CDR2 YSYEKL. V was pared by 1 base and J by 5 bases, with 2 bases of the junction left unmatched. This CDR3 region has 15 residues.

CDR3 in DNA: TGTGCCAGCAGTCCATACAGCGGGGGAGGTACTTACGAGCAGTACTTC. As protein: CASSPYSGGGTYEQYF. The chain employs TRBV28 and TRBJ2-7; 8 bases match TRBD2. CDR3 length: 16 residues. The V gene end was trimmed by 5 bases and the J gene end by 4 bases; junction bases not matched to a gene: 13. CDR1 MDHEN and CDR2 SYDVKM come from the germline V gene. The full variable domain, in which reference TRBV28 and TRBJ2-7 provide the parts outside the CDR3, is DVKVTQSSRYLVKRTGEKVFLECVQDMDHENMFWYRQDPGLGLRLIYFSYDVKMKEKGDIPEGYSVSREKKERFSLILESASTNQTSMYLCASSPYSGGGTYEQYFGPGTRLTVT.

This clone was seen just once. The V gene is TRBV11-2, the J gene TRBJ2-2; D is unclear. The V end lost 5 bases, the J end lost 5 bases, and 15 bases lay between the germline ends. The germline CDR1 and CDR2 sequences are SGHAT and FQNNGV. There are 15 residues in the CDR3. CDR3 sequence reads: CASSLIAVETGELFF. The DNA of the CDR3 is TGTGCCAGCAGCCTGATAGCAGTAGAGACCGGGGAGCTGTTTTTT.

This clone showed up just once. CDR3 bases: TGTGCCAGCAACCCGGGGGGGCGACGCACAGATACGCAGTATTTT. Translated: CASNPGGRRTDTQYF. This chain connects TRBV28 to TRBJ2-3, with 8 bases fitting TRBD2. V was clipped by 7 bases and J by 1 base; unmatched bases: 7. The CDR3 has 15 amino acids. Germline lookup yields CDR1 MDHEN and CDR2 SYDVKM. Drawing the rest from reference TRBV28 and TRBJ2-3, the complete variable domain is DVKVTQSSRYLVKRTGEKVFLECVQDMDHENMFWYRQDPGLGLRLIYFSYDVKMKEKGDIPEGYSVSREKKERFSLILESASTNQTSMYLCASNPGGRRTDTQYFGPGTRLTVL.

V gene TRBV28 combines with J gene TRBJ2-7; TRBD1 matches 10 bases. Trimming removed 7 bases from V and 9 bases from J; junction bases left unmatched: 15. This CDR3 has 15 residues. Germline CDR1 and CDR2: MDHEN and SYDVKM. As DNA, the CDR3 is TGTGCCAGCACCAATACCGGGACAGGGGTTCTTGGGCAGTACTTC. Translation gives CASTNTGTGVLGQYF.

This chain connects TRBV27 to TRBJ2-1, with 7 positions matching TRBD1. Per the germline V gene, CDR1 is MNHEY and CDR2 is SMNVEV (reference sequence). V lost 4 bases to trimming and J lost 0 bases; unmatched junction nucleotides: 3. This CDR3 contains 15 residues. The CDR3 reads CASSSTGSSYNEQFF. CDR3 nucleotides: TGTGCCAGCAGTTCGACAGGGAGCTCCTACAATGAGCAGTTCTTC.

This chain uses TRBV27 with TRBJ1-4; 12 bases agree with TRBD1. J lost 8 bases, V lost 5 bases, and 9 bases had no gene match. Germline V CDR1 and CDR2: MNHEY, SMNVEV (reference sequence). This CDR3 spans 16 amino acids. The CDR3 sequence: CASSLRGQGAREKLFF. As DNA, the CDR3 is TGTGCCAGCAGTCTTAGGGGACAGGGGGCGAGGGAAAAACTGTTTTTT. Full variable domain (rest looked up from reference TRBV27 and TRBJ1-4): EAQVTQNPRYLITVTGKKLTVTCSQNMNHEYMSWYRQDPGLGLRQIYYSMNVEVTDKGDVPEGYKVSRKEKRNFPLILESPSPNQTSLYFCASSLRGQGAREKLFFGSGTQLSVL.

The chain combines TRBV28 with TRBJ2-3, with D uncertain. The CDR3 spans 14 residues. Between the trimmed V and J ends, which lost 3 bases and 2 bases, there was a span of 9 bases. The V gene's germline CDR1 is MDHEN and CDR2 SYDVKM. CDR3 nucleotide sequence: TGTGCCAGCAGTTTTCTAGACTTCACAGATACGCAGTATTTT. This gives the protein CASSFLDFTDTQYF.

J is TRBJ2-6 and V is TRBV7-3, with D unclear. CDR1 is SGHTA, CDR2 FQGTGA, per germline. The V and J ends lost 1 base and 2 bases respectively, with 9 bases between them. This CDR3 region has 16 residues. The CDR3 DNA follows: TGTGCCAGCAGCTTAAGTTACGGTCCTGGGGCCAACGTCCTGACTTTC. Translation: CASSLSYGPGANVLTF. Full variable domain (missing parts from reference TRBV7-3 and TRBJ2-6): GAGVSQTPSNKVTEKGKYVELRCDPISGHTALYWYRQSLGQGPEFLIYFQGTGAADDSGLPNDRFFAVRPEGSVSTLKIQRTERGDSAVYLCASSLSYGPGANVLTFGAGSRLTVL.